These 5 T cell receptor beta chains originate from one sample sequenced in a study of metastatic and nonmetastatic thyroid tumors. TCRdb re-called clones via MiXCR from the PCR reads. The sample holds 25,000 to 35,000 clones; 16% are singletons and the top ten take about 4.2%. Prior to thyroid surgery, none of the patients had received any treatment. Sequencing input: blood. These receptors all come from a female donor with papillary thyroid cancer or a benign thyroid nodule (not recorded which). Some clones in this sample may be carry-over from other donors' samples.

Ten or more counts support this clone. V usage is TRBV10-3 and J usage is TRBJ2-1; 13 bases fit TRBD2. The CDR3 sequence is 17 residues long. With 4 bases clipped from V and 5 bases from J, the junction kept 8 bases outside the gene matches. The germline gives CDR1 ENHRY, CDR2 SYGVKD. CDR3: CAISVRGGTSGDNEQFF. The CDR3 nucleotides are TGTGCCATCAGTGTAAGAGGTGGGACTAGCGGGGACAATGAGCAGTTCTTC.

This clone was detected many times. This sequence joins TRBV6-1 and TRBJ2-5, with D maybe TRBD1 (6 bases). Per the germline V gene, CDR1 is MNHNS and CDR2 is SASEGT. The length of the CDR3 is 13 residues. V was clipped by 7 bases and J by 9 bases, with 18 bases between them. The CDR3 DNA sequence: TGTGCCAGCAACCAGGGGCCCCAAAGGGCCCAGTACTTC. Translating it yields CASNQGPQRAQYF.

This clone was recorded many times. The V and J genes are TRBV30 and TRBJ2-3, with D maybe TRBD2 (5 bases). CDR3 length: 15 residues. Trimming shortened V by 4 bases and J by 0 bases, and 14 bases separated the two germline ends. Germline CDR1 GTSNPN, CDR2 SVGIG (reference sequence). CDR3 protein: CAWTARGRSTDTQYF. Written as DNA, the CDR3 is TGTGCCTGGACCGCAAGAGGGCGGAGCACAGATACGCAGTATTTT.

This clone was counted only a few times. A clone one base away is much larger, so this may be a read error. Other DNA sequences in this specimen translate into the identical CDR3. V is TRBV6-1 and J is TRBJ2-7; D is possibly TRBD2 (5 bases). Trimming took off 6 bases at V and 5 bases at J, with 23 bases between the two ends. The CDR3 length is 16 residues. The V gene's germline CDR1 is MNHNS and CDR2 SASEGT. The chain's CDR3 is CASSRHRTGKGHEQYF. DNA of the CDR3: TGTGCCAGCAGCCGACACCGGACTGGGAAGGGCCACGAGCAGTACTTC.

The table lists this clone with many counts. The chain uses TRBV4-1 and TRBJ2-1, with D possibly matching TRBD1 (6 bases). Germline CDR1 is MGHRA and CDR2 is YSYEKL. The CDR3 loop spans 16 amino acids. The V end was cut by 3 bases, the J end by 1 base, with 13 bases between. The CDR3 loop reads CASSQAGTWSYNEQFF. CDR3 nucleotides: TGCGCCAGCAGCCAGGCCGGGACATGGTCCTACAATGAGCAGTTCTTC.